The rows below give T cell receptor beta chains drawn from one sample of a study of cytomegalovirus exposure and HLA in healthy donors. This table comes from immunoSEQ multiplex PCR, and its TCRdb copy is limited to in-frame clones, with some not included. The specimen's table records 150,000 to 200,000 clones. Sequenced input: PBMCs. The receptors originated from a woman aged 55-69 years in good health and CMV-seronegative. The CDR3 runs from the conserved cysteine through the conserved F or W. The D gene is left open where the match is weak.

TRBD1	TRBV2	TRBJ1-5	CASSSGTGMQEPQHF	TGTGCCAGCAGTTCCGGGACAGGGATGCAGGAGCCCCAGCATTTT
-	TRBV4-1	TRBJ2-2	CASSHEQLTGELFF	TGCGCCAGCAGCCATGAACAGCTCACCGGGGAGCTGTTTTTT
TRBD2	TRBV14	TRBJ2-7	CASSQGRAPFYEQYF	TGTGCCAGCAGCCAGGGGAGGGCGCCTTTTTACGAGCAGTACTTC
TRBD1	TRBV7-2	TRBJ2-2	CASSSRQGYTGELFF	TGTGCCAGCAGCTCTCGACAGGGATACACCGGGGAGCTGTTTTTT
-	TRBV7-2	TRBJ2-7	CASSLSNEQYF	TGTGCCAGCAGCTTATCCAACGAGCAGTACTTC
TRBD1	TRBV29-1	TRBJ2-7	CSALTGGYEQYF	TGCAGCGCACTGACAGGGGGCTACGAGCAGTACTTC
-	TRBV14	TRBJ1-3	CASSFRNSSSGNTIYF	TGTGCCAGCAGCTTCAGGAACAGTTCCTCTGGAAACACCATATATTTT
-	TRBV5-1	TRBJ1-1	CASSLAASGNTEAFF	TGCGCCAGCAGCTTGGCAGCCTCAGGGAACACTGAAGCTTTCTTT
TRBD2	TRBV5-1	TRBJ2-1	CASSLGGGADEQFF	TGCGCCAGCAGCTTGGGCGGGGGGGCCGATGAGCAGTTCTTC
-	TRBV15	TRBJ1-2	CATSRDGWASGPRNYGYTF	TGTGCCACCAGCAGAGATGGATGGGCTAGCGGGCCCAGAAACTATGGCTACACCTTC
TRBD2	TRBV19	TRBJ2-1	CASGTRGRLFEQFF	TGTGCCTCCGGGACTAGAGGACGTCTGTTTGAGCAGTTCTTC
TRBD1	TRBV5-4	TRBJ1-4	CASSPWTGFNEKLFF	TGTGCCAGCAGCCCATGGACAGGTTTTAATGAAAAACTGTTTTTT
-	TRBV11-2	TRBJ1-1	CASTFWGGDTEAFF	TGTGCCAGCACCTTTTGGGGGGGTGACACTGAAGCTTTCTTT